A selection of T cell receptor beta chains follows, all from one sample in a study of blood T cell repertoires in COVID-19. The table came from immunoSEQ multiplex PCR; TCRdb's copy has only in-frame clones and leaves some out. The profile shows roughly 200,000 clones, roughly 88% of them singletons. The source material was PBMCs or T cells enriched from blood (not recorded which). All receptors derive from a man aged 40-55 years with acute COVID-19. CDR3s include the opening cysteine and the closing phenylalanine or tryptophan.

v_call,j_call,cdr3_aa
TRBV6-2/TRBV6-3,TRBJ2-7,CASSYSARSYEQYF
TRBV5-1,TRBJ2-1,CASSLAAGRNEQFF
TRBV18,TRBJ1-2,CASSPSITGEGGYTF
TRBV6-5,TRBJ2-7,CASRYGGSREQYF
TRBV6-4,TRBJ2-1,CASSDSRTPGVDEQFF
TRBV7-2,TRBJ2-7,CASSLLRENYEQYF
TRBV6-2/TRBV6-3,TRBJ2-3,CASSYSGEVDTQYF
TRBV5-4,TRBJ1-5,CASSAQGADQPQHF
TRBV19,TRBJ1-1,CASSMSGGGAFF
TRBV11-3,TRBJ2-5,CASSIPGHRWTQYF
TRBV30,TRBJ2-3,CAWTLLLSADTQYF
TRBV5-8,TRBJ1-2,CASSRDTDYGYTF
TRBV7-2,TRBJ1-1,CASSSQGAGNTEAFF
TRBV18,TRBJ1-6,CASSPWASPLHF
TRBV5-1,TRBJ1-2,CASSLPGTQFYNYGYTF
TRBV2,TRBJ1-5,CASSPVQPNQPQHF
TRBV28,TRBJ1-5,CASGIGGTQPQHF
TRBV3-1/TRBV3-2,TRBJ2-7,CARLRGGEQYF
TRBV6-5,TRBJ2-5,CASRGQETQYF
TRBV9,TRBJ2-3,CASSVVSSAADTQYF
TRBV30,TRBJ1-6,CAWRGQSGSPLHF
TRBV27,TRBJ2-7,CASSLSTGNHEQYF
TRBV5-1,TRBJ1-5,CASSLFGGSNQPQHF
TRBV2,TRBJ1-2,CASRDRGVDGYTF
TRBV7-9,TRBJ2-5,CASSLAQGLQETQYF
TRBV6-5,TRBJ1-1,CASNKEGGGGAEAFF
TRBV7-9,TRBJ2-2,CASGAGRVLRDTGELFF
TRBV12-3/TRBV12-4,TRBJ2-5,CASSFGEKETQYF
TRBV27,TRBJ2-1,CASSLGGGNEQFF
TRBV2,TRBJ1-2,CASRETGYGYTF
TRBV3-1/TRBV3-2,TRBJ1-6,CASSQNPAGNSPLHF
TRBV5-4,TRBJ2-7,CASSLGAGGVYEQYF
TRBV18,TRBJ2-7,CASSRPGTGHYEQYF
TRBV2,TRBJ2-3,CASGGSPTDTQYF
TRBV19,TRBJ2-7,CASSRGQQYEQYF
TRBV29-1,TRBJ2-1,CSVGQSYNEQFF
TRBV7-6,TRBJ2-3,CASYPEVGVASTDTQYF
TRBV27,TRBJ2-2,CASSSRDRGLTGELFF
TRBV24-1,TRBJ1-1,CATSDPGLGEAFF
TRBV6-2/TRBV6-3,TRBJ2-6,CASSYGGRATGANVLTF
TRBV28,TRBJ1-5,CASSLSPGNNQPQHF
TRBV9,TRBJ2-1,CASSPPTGFNEQFF
TRBV19,TRBJ1-1,CASSGTPAGNTEAFF
TRBV7-9,TRBJ1-5,CASSLGTAGWNQPQHF
TRBV18,TRBJ2-7,CASSLQTGTYEQYF
TRBV28,TRBJ1-1,CASRPDSGSNTEAFF
TRBV7-9,TRBJ2-2,CASSPQTPTGELFF
TRBV28,TRBJ2-1,CASSTTRGVNNEQFF
TRBV2,TRBJ2-7,CASSVLSVREQYF